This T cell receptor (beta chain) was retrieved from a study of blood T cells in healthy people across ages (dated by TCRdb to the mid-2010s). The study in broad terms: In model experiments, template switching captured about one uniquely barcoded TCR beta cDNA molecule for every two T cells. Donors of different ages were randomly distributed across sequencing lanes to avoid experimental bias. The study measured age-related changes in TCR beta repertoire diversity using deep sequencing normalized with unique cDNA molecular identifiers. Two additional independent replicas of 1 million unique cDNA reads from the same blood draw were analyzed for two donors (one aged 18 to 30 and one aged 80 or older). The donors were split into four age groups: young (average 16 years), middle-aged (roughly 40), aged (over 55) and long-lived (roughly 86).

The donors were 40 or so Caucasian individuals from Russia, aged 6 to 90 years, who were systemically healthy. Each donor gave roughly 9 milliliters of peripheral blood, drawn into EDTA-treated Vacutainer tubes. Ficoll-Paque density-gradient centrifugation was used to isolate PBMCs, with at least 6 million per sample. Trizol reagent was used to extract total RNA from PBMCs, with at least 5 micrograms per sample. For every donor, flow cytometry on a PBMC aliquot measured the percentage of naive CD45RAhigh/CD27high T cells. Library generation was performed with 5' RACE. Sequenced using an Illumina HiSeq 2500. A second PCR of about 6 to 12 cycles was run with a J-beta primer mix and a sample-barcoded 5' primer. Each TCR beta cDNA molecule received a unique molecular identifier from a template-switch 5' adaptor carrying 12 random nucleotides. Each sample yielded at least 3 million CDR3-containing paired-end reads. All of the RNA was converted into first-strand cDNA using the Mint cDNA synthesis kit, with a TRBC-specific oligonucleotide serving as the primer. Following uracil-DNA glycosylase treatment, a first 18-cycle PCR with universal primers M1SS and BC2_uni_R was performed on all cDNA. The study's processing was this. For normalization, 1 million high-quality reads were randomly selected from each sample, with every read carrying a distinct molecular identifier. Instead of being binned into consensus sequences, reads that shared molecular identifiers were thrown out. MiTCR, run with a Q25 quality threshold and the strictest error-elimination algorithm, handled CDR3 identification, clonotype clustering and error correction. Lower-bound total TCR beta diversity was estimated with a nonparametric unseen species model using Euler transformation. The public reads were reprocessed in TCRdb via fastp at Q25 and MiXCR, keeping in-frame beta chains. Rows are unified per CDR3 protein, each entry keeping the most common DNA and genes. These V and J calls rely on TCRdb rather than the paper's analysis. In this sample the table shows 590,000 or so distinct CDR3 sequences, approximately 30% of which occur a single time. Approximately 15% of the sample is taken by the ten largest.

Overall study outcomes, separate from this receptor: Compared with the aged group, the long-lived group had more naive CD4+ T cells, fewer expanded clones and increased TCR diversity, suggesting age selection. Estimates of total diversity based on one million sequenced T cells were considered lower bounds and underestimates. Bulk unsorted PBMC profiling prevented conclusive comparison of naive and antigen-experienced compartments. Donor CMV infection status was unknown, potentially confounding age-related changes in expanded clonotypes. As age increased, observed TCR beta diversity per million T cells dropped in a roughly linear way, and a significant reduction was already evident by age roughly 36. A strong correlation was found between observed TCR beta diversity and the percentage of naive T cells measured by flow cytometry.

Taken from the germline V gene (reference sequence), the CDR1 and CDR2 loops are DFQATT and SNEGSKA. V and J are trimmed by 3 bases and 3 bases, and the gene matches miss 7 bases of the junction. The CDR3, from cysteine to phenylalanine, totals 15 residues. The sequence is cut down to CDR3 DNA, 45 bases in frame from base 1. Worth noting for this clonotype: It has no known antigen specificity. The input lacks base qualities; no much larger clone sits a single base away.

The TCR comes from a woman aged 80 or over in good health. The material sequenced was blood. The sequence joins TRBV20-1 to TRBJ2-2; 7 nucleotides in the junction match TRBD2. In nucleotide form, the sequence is TGCAGTGCTAGTACGGCAGGGAGGGACACCGGGGAGCTGTTTTTT. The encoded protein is CSASTAGRDTGELFF.